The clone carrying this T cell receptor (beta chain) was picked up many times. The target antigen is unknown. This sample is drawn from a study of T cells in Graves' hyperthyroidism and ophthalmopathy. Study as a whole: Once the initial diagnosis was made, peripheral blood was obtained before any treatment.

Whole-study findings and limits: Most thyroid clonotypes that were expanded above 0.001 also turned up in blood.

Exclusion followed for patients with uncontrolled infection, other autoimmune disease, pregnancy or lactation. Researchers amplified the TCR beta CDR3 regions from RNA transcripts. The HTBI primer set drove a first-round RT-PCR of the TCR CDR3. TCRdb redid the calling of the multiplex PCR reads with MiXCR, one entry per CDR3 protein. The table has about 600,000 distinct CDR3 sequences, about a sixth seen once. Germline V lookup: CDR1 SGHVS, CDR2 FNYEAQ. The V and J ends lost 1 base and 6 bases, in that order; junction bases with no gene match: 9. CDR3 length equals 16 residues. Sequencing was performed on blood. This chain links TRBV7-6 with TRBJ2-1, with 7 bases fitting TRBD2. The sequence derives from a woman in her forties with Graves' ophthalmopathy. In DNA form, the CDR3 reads TGTGCCAGCAGCTTAGGCGACGGGGGGACCCGCAATGAGCAGTTCTTC. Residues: CASSLGDGGTRNEQFF.